Following are 6 T cell receptor beta chains from one sample sequenced in a study of T-cell memory formation after mild COVID-19. TCRdb reprocessed the 5' RACE reads via MiXCR and lists one record per CDR3 protein. The data show roughly 620,000 distinct CDR3 sequences, with about a sixth seen just once and more than 10% held by the top ten. Sequencing used PBMCs or a T cell subset sorted from them (not recorded which). The receptors here all came from an adult woman who had mild COVID-19 (a few samples of this study predate the infection). Cell type and time point are not known.

The V gene is TRBV5-1, the J gene TRBJ2-6; unclear D gene. The V gene lost 3 bases and the J gene lost 0 bases, with 7 bases spanning the gap. The CDR3 has 15 amino acids. CDR1 and CDR2 (germline): SGHRS, YFSETQ. The chain's CDR3 is CASSSVFSGANVLTF. As DNA, the CDR3 is TGCGCCAGCAGCTCGGTATTCTCTGGGGCCAACGTCCTGACTTTC.

V and J are TRBV20-1 and TRBJ2-3; the match to TRBD2 covers 11 bases. The CDR3 spans 15 residues. The V and J ends lost 1 base and 4 bases, in that order; junction bases with no gene match: 4. CDR1 and CDR2 (germline): DFQATT, SNEGSKA (reference sequence). As DNA, the CDR3 is TGCAGTGCTAGAGGAGGTAGCGGGGGGGCAGATACGCAGTATTTT. The encoded protein is CSARGGSGGADTQYF.

The chain has TRBV27 and TRBJ2-7, with a tentative D call TRBD1 (5 bases). V was shortened by 6 bases and J by 4 bases, with 7 bases between the two germline ends. The CDR3 spans 11 residues. CDR1 and CDR2 from the germline V gene are MNHEY and SMNVEV (reference sequence). CDR3 sequence reads: CASSGHYEQYF. DNA for the CDR3: TGTGCCAGCAGCGGACATTACGAGCAGTACTTC.

The genes are TRBV5-1 and TRBJ2-3; TRBD2 matches 11 bases. The CDR3 consists of 17 residues. Germline assignment: CDR1 SGHRS and CDR2 YFSETQ. J lost 3 bases, V lost 3 bases, and 9 bases had no gene match. DNA of the CDR3: TGCGCCAGCAGCTCACACCGGGGGACTAGCGGTACAGATACGCAGTATTTT. This encodes CASSSHRGTSGTDTQYF.

The chain joins TRBV28 to TRBJ2-7; maybe TRBD1 (6 bases). CDR3 length: 13 residues. Looked up from germline, CDR1 is MDHEN and CDR2 is SYDVKM. With 5 bases removed from V and 2 bases from J, the gap between germline ends came to 10 bases. The CDR3 reads CASSESGAYEQYF. Here the CDR3 DNA reads TGTGCCAGCAGTGAATCAGGGGCCTACGAGCAGTACTTC.

V usage is TRBV5-4 and J usage is TRBJ2-7; 12 positions match TRBD2. The CDR3 length is 16 residues. The germline gives CDR1 SGHNT, CDR2 YYREEE (reference sequence). J gave up 2 bases and V 4 bases, and 7 bases lay outside the gene matches. The CDR3 protein is CASSRRTSGVTYEQYF. The CDR3 coding sequence is TGTGCCAGCAGCCGCCGGACTAGCGGGGTTACCTACGAGCAGTACTTC.